The clone carrying this T cell receptor beta chain turned up a few times. Its antigen is not known. This entry comes from a study of neoadjuvant nivolumab and ipilimumab in lung cancer. TCRdb keeps only in-frame clones here, not all; method: immunoSEQ multiplex PCR. The sample consists of 9,500 to 10,000 clones, approximately 80% of them appearing once. Study-level points and caveats: TCR clonality did not significantly correlate with pathologic tumor regression. TCR richness and clonality were higher in tumors than adjacent uninvolved lung.

Sequenced material: tumor tissue, taken after neoadjuvant nivolumab, alone or with ipilimumab, at or shortly before surgery. The receptor comes from an adult with non-small cell lung cancer. Some clones in this sample may be carry-over from other donors' samples.

The CDR3 here is CATSRDQWVNTEAFF. The CDR3 bases are TGTGCCACCAGCAGAGATCAATGGGTTAACACTGAAGCTTTCTTT. The rearrangement joins TRBV15 to TRBJ1-1; unclear D gene. The germline gives CDR1 LNHNV, CDR2 YYDKDF (reference sequence). The CDR3 extends over 15 amino acids. Trimming pared 0 bases from V and 2 bases from J, leaving 10 bases between.